Listed below are T cell receptor beta chains from one sample, sequenced in a study of graft-versus-host responses after intestinal transplantation. Here immunoSEQ multiplex PCR was the method, and the copy in TCRdb shows in-frame clones only, minus some. Of 96,000 or so clones listed, approximately 90% are singletons. These receptors have no known antigen. The specimen was unstimulated CD4+ T cells sorted from spleen or lymph node cells, collected before intestinal transplant. The receptors were gathered from a human donor who received an intestinal transplant. Both conserved end residues are part of each CDR3. The D gene is left open where the match is weak. Clone size is not always given. Where it is, it says once, few, many or a class for expanded clones.

V: TRBV7-7
D: .
J: TRBJ1-1
size: .
DNA: TGTGCCAGCAGCTTAGCCGTCGACACTGAAGCTTTCTTT
CDR3: CASSLAVDTEAFF

V: TRBV6-1
D: TRBD2
J: TRBJ2-7
size: .
DNA: TGTGCCAGCAGGGTTAGCGGGAGGGACGAGCAGTACTTC
CDR3: CASRVSGRDEQYF

V: TRBV2
D: .
J: TRBJ2-3
size: .
DNA: TGTGCCAGCACAGCGGGCCCTCATTCCACTAGCACAGATACGCAGTATTTT
CDR3: CASTAGPHSTSTDTQYF

V: TRBV6-5
D: .
J: TRBJ1-4
size: .
DNA: TGTGCCAGCAGAGACAGTAACAATGAAAAACTGTTTTTT
CDR3: CASRDSNNEKLFF

V: TRBV19
D: TRBD1
J: TRBJ2-1
size: .
DNA: TGTGCCAGTGGTGAAGTCGGGACAGCTTACAATGAGCAGTTCTTC
CDR3: CASGEVGTAYNEQFF

V: TRBV6-6
D: .
J: TRBJ1-3
size: few
DNA: TGTGCCAGCAGTTACCGACACTCTGGAAACACCATATATTTT
CDR3: CASSYRHSGNTIYF

V: TRBV7-3
D: .
J: TRBJ1-4
size: .
DNA: TGTGCTAGCAGTTCGGACGGGAACAGTGAAAAACTGTTTTTT
CDR3: CASSSDGNSEKLFF

V: TRBV7-2
D: .
J: TRBJ1-2
size: .
DNA: TGTGCCAGCAGCCCGATACAGGGAGGGGGATATGGCTACACCTTC
CDR3: CASSPIQGGGYGYTF

V: TRBV10-3
D: .
J: TRBJ2-7
size: .
DNA: TGTGCCATCAGTGAGACCCGGGAGGAGCAGTACTTC
CDR3: CAISETREEQYF

V: TRBV5-1
D: .
J: TRBJ1-5
size: once
DNA: TGCGCCAGCAGCTTGTCCGACAGCTTCAATCAGCCCCAGCATTTT
CDR3: CASSLSDSFNQPQHF

V: TRBV28
D: TRBD2
J: TRBJ2-7
size: .
DNA: TGTGCCAGCAGTTTACCGGGAGGACCCACCTACGAGCAGTACTTC
CDR3: CASSLPGGPTYEQYF

V: TRBV5-1
D: TRBD1
J: TRBJ1-1
size: .
DNA: TGCGCCAGCAGCTTGGTGGGACAGGGTTCAACTGAAGCTTTCTTT
CDR3: CASSLVGQGSTEAFF

V: TRBV27
D: TRBD1
J: TRBJ1-6
size: .
DNA: TGTGCCAGCAGTTTATCGTGGCAGGGGGATTCACCCCTCCACTTT
CDR3: CASSLSWQGDSPLHF

V: TRBV5-1
D: .
J: TRBJ2-3
size: .
DNA: TGCGCCAGCAGCCCCCAGGCTAGCACAGATACGCAGTATTTT
CDR3: CASSPQASTDTQYF

V: TRBV10-3
D: .
J: TRBJ2-7
size: few
DNA: TGTGCCATCAGTGGCGGCAGAGACTACGAGCAGTACTTC
CDR3: CAISGGRDYEQYF

V: TRBV15
D: TRBD2
J: TRBJ2-3
size: .
DNA: TGTGCCACCAGCATCAGCGGGGGGGATACGCAGTATTTT
CDR3: CATSISGGDTQYF

V: TRBV6-5
D: TRBD1
J: TRBJ2-7
size: .
DNA: TGTGCCAGCAGTTACGGGACAGGGATTGCCTACGAGCAGTACTTC
CDR3: CASSYGTGIAYEQYF

V: TRBV2
D: .
J: TRBJ1-2
size: .
DNA: TGTGCCAGCACCTTACAGGGCGCCATCCCAGCTAACTATGGCTACACCTTC
CDR3: CASTLQGAIPANYGYTF

V: TRBV6-6
D: .
J: TRBJ1-6
size: .
DNA: TGTGCCAGCAGCCACTATAATTCACCCCTCCACTTT
CDR3: CASSHYNSPLHF

V: TRBV18
D: TRBD1
J: TRBJ2-2
size: .
DNA: TGTGCCAGCTCACGGACAGGGACCGGGGAGCTGTTTTTT
CDR3: CASSRTGTGELFF

V: TRBV5-7
D: TRBD1
J: TRBJ1-5
size: .
DNA: TGTGCCAGCAGCTGCCTTAGGACAGGGGGTTATAGCAATCAGCCCCAGCATTTT
CDR3: CASSCLRTGGYSNQPQHF

V: TRBV9
D: .
J: TRBJ2-2
size: .
DNA: TGTGCCAGCAGCGTAGATCACAGGTCCGGGGAGCTGTTTTTT
CDR3: CASSVDHRSGELFF

V: TRBV7-6
D: .
J: TRBJ2-3
size: .
DNA: TGTGCCAGCAGCTTAGTCGGGTCGAGCACAGATACGCAGTATTTT
CDR3: CASSLVGSSTDTQYF

V: TRBV28
D: .
J: TRBJ2-5
size: .
DNA: TGTGCCAGCAGACCGACTGGGACTTTTGTCTCGGAGACCCAGTACTTC
CDR3: CASRPTGTFVSETQYF

V: TRBV5-1
D: .
J: TRBJ2-2
size: few
DNA: TGCGCCAGCAGCCCGGCCGGGGGTTCCGGGGAGCTGTTTTTT
CDR3: CASSPAGGSGELFF

V: TRBV19
D: TRBD2
J: TRBJ2-4
size: .
DNA: TGTGCCAGTAGTGGAAAGACTAGCGGGAGGGAAACACTAGCCAAAAACATTCAGTACTTC
CDR3: CASSGKTSGRETLAKNIQYF

V: TRBV4-3
D: .
J: TRBJ2-5
size: .
DNA: TGCGCCAGCAGCCAAGATACTGGCAGGGGTGAGACCCAGTACTTC
CDR3: CASSQDTGRGETQYF

V: TRBV28
D: TRBD1
J: TRBJ2-7
size: .
DNA: TGTGCCAGCAGCCGAAACCCGCCGGGACAGGGGGCGAGGGAGCAGTACTTC
CDR3: CASSRNPPGQGAREQYF

V: TRBV29-1
D: TRBD2
J: TRBJ2-1
size: .
DNA: TGCAGCGTTGAAGATCACCCGAGCGGGAGGCCCTACAATGAGCAGTTCTTC
CDR3: CSVEDHPSGRPYNEQFF

V: TRBV7-2
D: .
J: TRBJ2-7
size: .
DNA: TGTGCCAGCAGCTCTCAGACTTATACCTACGAGCAGTACTTC
CDR3: CASSSQTYTYEQYF

V: TRBV11-1
D: TRBD1
J: TRBJ2-7
size: .
DNA: TGTGCCAGCAGCTTACCAAGGACAGGGACCTACGAGCAGTACTTC
CDR3: CASSLPRTGTYEQYF

V: TRBV6-5
D: .
J: TRBJ2-7
size: .
DNA: TGTGCCAGCAGGGGACTCGGGCTACGCGAGCAGTACTTC
CDR3: CASRGLGLREQYF

V: TRBV7-2
D: .
J: TRBJ2-2
size: .
DNA: TGTGCCAGCGGGAGATTCACCGGGGAGCTGTTTTTT
CDR3: CASGRFTGELFF

V: TRBV7-9
D: .
J: TRBJ1-2
size: .
DNA: TGTGCCAGCAGCTTAGCCTCCGGACAGACTCTCTATGGCTACACCTTC
CDR3: CASSLASGQTLYGYTF

V: TRBV5-4
D: TRBD1
J: TRBJ1-6
size: .
DNA: TGTGCCAGCAGTTCGGGACAGGGCTATAATTCACCCCTCCACTTT
CDR3: CASSSGQGYNSPLHF

V: TRBV18
D: TRBD2
J: TRBJ2-5
size: .
DNA: TGTGCCAGCTCGCCCGCGGGACTACTAAGAGAGGCCCAGTACTTC
CDR3: CASSPAGLLREAQYF

V: TRBV27
D: .
J: TRBJ1-1
size: .
DNA: TGTGCCAGCAGACCTGTGGGGGGGAGGAAATTTGAAGCTTTCTTT
CDR3: CASRPVGGRKFEAFF

V: TRBV11-2
D: TRBD1
J: TRBJ1-1
size: .
DNA: TGTGCCAGCAGCTTAGTCCCGGGACAGGAGAACACTGAAGCTTTCTTT
CDR3: CASSLVPGQENTEAFF

V: TRBV6-1
D: .
J: TRBJ2-5
size: once
DNA: TGTGCCAGCAGTGAATATCTCACGGGTGGGACCCAGTACTTC
CDR3: CASSEYLTGGTQYF

V: TRBV11-2
D: TRBD1
J: TRBJ1-1
size: .
DNA: TGTGCCAGCAGAAGCCGACGACAGGGGTTAACTGAAGCTTTCTTT
CDR3: CASRSRRQGLTEAFF

V: TRBV6-1
D: TRBD2
J: TRBJ2-3
size: .
DNA: TGTGCCAGCAGTGAACCGGGTAGCGGGAGTGGGGATACGCAGTATTTT
CDR3: CASSEPGSGSGDTQYF

V: TRBV5-4
D: .
J: TRBJ2-3
size: .
DNA: TGTGCAACCTATATTGCGGGTCGGACAGATACGCAGTATTTT
CDR3: CATYIAGRTDTQYF

V: TRBV7-9
D: .
J: TRBJ1-3
size: .
DNA: TGTGCCAGCAGCTTAGGGGGGAGGACCTTCTCTGGAAACACCATATATTTT
CDR3: CASSLGGRTFSGNTIYF

V: TRBV18
D: .
J: TRBJ2-5
size: .
DNA: TGTGCCAGCTCACCAGCCATTGCCCTTGTCGGGTCCCAGTACTTC
CDR3: CASSPAIALVGSQYF

V: TRBV9
D: .
J: TRBJ1-1
size: .
DNA: TGTGCCAGCAGCTCTCGGGCGGGGGGGAACACTGAAGCTTTCTTT
CDR3: CASSSRAGGNTEAFF

V: TRBV4-3
D: .
J: TRBJ2-7
size: .
DNA: TGCGCCAGCAGCCAGGCCGCTTTCTCCTACGAGCAGTACTTC
CDR3: CASSQAAFSYEQYF

V: TRBV12-5
D: .
J: TRBJ1-5
size: .
DNA: TGTGCTAGTGGTTTGGGAAGGATCAGCGGTCTTCAGCCCCAGCATTTT
CDR3: CASGLGRISGLQPQHF

V: TRBV5-4
D: TRBD1
J: TRBJ2-2
size: .
DNA: TGTGCCAGCAGCTTGTGGGACAGGGACACCGGGGAGCTGTTTTTT
CDR3: CASSLWDRDTGELFF

V: TRBV5-8
D: TRBD2
J: TRBJ2-1
size: .
DNA: TGTGCCAGCAGCTTGGGACTAGCGGGGTCCTACAATGAGCAGTTCTTC
CDR3: CASSLGLAGSYNEQFF

V: TRBV7-3
D: .
J: TRBJ2-7
size: .
DNA: TGTGCCAGCAGCTTAAGGTCAGGAGGCTCCTACGAGCAGTACTTC
CDR3: CASSLRSGGSYEQYF

V: TRBV2
D: .
J: TRBJ2-7
size: .
DNA: TGTGCCAGCACAGGACAACCTTACGAGCAGTACTTC
CDR3: CASTGQPYEQYF

V: TRBV5-4
D: .
J: TRBJ2-2
size: .
DNA: TGTGCCAGCAGCTTGCGGGCGAACACCGGGGAGCTGTTTTTT
CDR3: CASSLRANTGELFF

V: TRBV10-3
D: .
J: TRBJ2-1
size: .
DNA: TGTGCCATCAGTGAACAGCGGAATGAGCAGTTCTTC
CDR3: CAISEQRNEQFF

V: TRBV9
D: TRBD1
J: TRBJ1-4
size: .
DNA: TGTGCCAGCAGCGTAGACTTGGGACAGGGTAATGAAAAACTGTTTTTT
CDR3: CASSVDLGQGNEKLFF

V: TRBV11-3
D: .
J: TRBJ2-2
size: once
DNA: TGTGCCAGCAGCTTCTCGGGACTCAACACCGGGGAGCTGTTTTTT
CDR3: CASSFSGLNTGELFF

V: TRBV5-3
D: .
J: TRBJ2-1
size: .
DNA: TGTGCCAGAAGCTTGGGGGCTAGCTGTAGCTCCTACAATGAGCAGTTCTTC
CDR3: CARSLGASCSSYNEQFF

V: TRBV4-3
D: .
J: TRBJ2-1
size: .
DNA: TGCGCCAGCAGCCAAGATCCTAGCCGCTACAATGAGCAGTTCTTC
CDR3: CASSQDPSRYNEQFF

V: TRBV5-5
D: TRBD2
J: TRBJ2-7
size: .
DNA: TGTGCCAGCAGCTTCGCGACTAGCGGGGCCTACGAGCAGTACTTC
CDR3: CASSFATSGAYEQYF